This T cell receptor (beta chain) stems from a study of cytomegalovirus exposure and HLA in healthy donors. PCR used 60 Vbeta primers and 13 Jbeta primers. Produced via immunoSEQ multiplex PCR; TCRdb's table is partial and in-frame only. This table holds roughly 110,000 clones, roughly 74% found once. CDR1 is KGHSH and CDR2 is LQKENI in the germline V gene. V was pared by 1 base and J by 3 bases, with 16 bases between. There are 16 residues in the CDR3. The rearrangement uses TRBV18 and TRBJ2-7; no clear D gene. The source is a man aged 40-49 years in good health and CMV-seronegative. Sequenced sample: PBMCs. The CDR3 region has the DNA TGTGCCAGCTCACCACGGTCAAGGCAGGTCGGCTACGAGCAGTACTTC. Its translation is CASSPRSRQVGYEQYF.